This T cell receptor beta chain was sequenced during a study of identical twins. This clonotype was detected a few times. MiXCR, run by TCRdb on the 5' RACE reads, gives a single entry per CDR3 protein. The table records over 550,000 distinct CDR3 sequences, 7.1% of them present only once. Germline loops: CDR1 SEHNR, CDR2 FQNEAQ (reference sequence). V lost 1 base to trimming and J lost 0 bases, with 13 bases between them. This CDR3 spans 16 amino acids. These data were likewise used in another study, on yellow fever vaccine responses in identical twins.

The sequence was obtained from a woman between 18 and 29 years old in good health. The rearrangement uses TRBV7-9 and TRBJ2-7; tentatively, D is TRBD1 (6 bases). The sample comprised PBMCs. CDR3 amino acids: CASSLVGASGSYEQYV. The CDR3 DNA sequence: TGTGCCAGCAGCTTAGTGGGGGCATCAGGCTCCTACGAGCAGTACGTC.